These T cell receptor beta chains were read from a single sample in a study of blood T cell repertoires in COVID-19. TCRdb keeps only in-frame clones here, not all; method: immunoSEQ multiplex PCR. The sample consists of about 300,000 clones, about 80% of them appearing once. The material sequenced was peripheral blood. The receptor source for this set is a woman in her 50s who had recovered from COVID-19. CDR3s leave out the opening cysteine and the closing phenylalanine or tryptophan. The D gene is left open where the match is weak.

D gene: NA
V gene: TRBV28
CDR3 length: 12
CDR3 protein: ASHLSEGLQPQH

D gene: TRBD2
V gene: TRBV14
CDR3 length: 13
CDR3 protein: ASSQRGAGTDTQY

D gene: TRBD2
V gene: TRBV7-2
CDR3 length: 15
CDR3 protein: ASSRSPTSGAVNIQY

D gene: NA
V gene: TRBV4-2
CDR3 length: 14
CDR3 protein: ASSQPAGVSSQPQH

D gene: NA
V gene: TRBV19
CDR3 length: 12
CDR3 protein: ASSIAGPPYEQY

D gene: TRBD2
V gene: TRBV5-4
CDR3 length: 14
CDR3 protein: ASSLGLAENTGELF

D gene: NA
V gene: TRBV27
CDR3 length: 11
CDR3 protein: ASSTYGSYEQY

D gene: NA
V gene: TRBV28
CDR3 length: 10
CDR3 protein: ASSQPGYGYT

D gene: TRBD2
V gene: TRBV3-1/TRBV3-2
CDR3 length: 13
CDR3 protein: ATNRGAGSTDTQY

D gene: TRBD2
V gene: TRBV4-2
CDR3 length: 14
CDR3 protein: ASSQVGLAASYEQY

D gene: TRBD2
V gene: TRBV4-1
CDR3 length: 12
CDR3 protein: ASSLAGVGETQY

D gene: NA
V gene: TRBV6-5
CDR3 length: 13
CDR3 protein: ASGAAGVGNQPQH

D gene: NA
V gene: TRBV28
CDR3 length: 11
CDR3 protein: ASRDTGRETQY

D gene: NA
V gene: TRBV10-3
CDR3 length: 16
CDR3 protein: AIRPFSDRLSGANVLT

D gene: NA
V gene: TRBV5-1
CDR3 length: 12
CDR3 protein: ASSDTQGNNIQY

D gene: TRBD1
V gene: TRBV7-2
CDR3 length: 13
CDR3 protein: ASSLQGGSYNEQF